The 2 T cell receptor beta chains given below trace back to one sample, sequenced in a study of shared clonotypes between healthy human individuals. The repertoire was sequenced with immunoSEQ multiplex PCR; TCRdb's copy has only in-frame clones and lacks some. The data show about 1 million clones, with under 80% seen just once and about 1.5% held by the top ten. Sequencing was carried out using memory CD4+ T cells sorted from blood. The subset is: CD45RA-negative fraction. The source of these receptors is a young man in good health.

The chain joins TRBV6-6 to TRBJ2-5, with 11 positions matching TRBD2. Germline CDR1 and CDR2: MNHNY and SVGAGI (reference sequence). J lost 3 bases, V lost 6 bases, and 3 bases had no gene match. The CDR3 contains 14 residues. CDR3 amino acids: CASSLAGGKETQYF. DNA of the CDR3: TGTGCCAGCAGCCTAGCGGGGGGTAAAGAGACCCAGTACTTC.

CDR3 region: CASSVASGDLGSGYTF. The CDR3 DNA follows: TGTGCCAGCAGCGTAGCTTCGGGGGACCTCGGCAGCGGCTACACCTTC. The rearrangement uses TRBV9 and TRBJ1-2, with a possible D match to TRBD1 (5 bases). CDR3 length: 16 amino acids. Trimming cost V 0 bases and J 8 bases, with 20 bases left between them. The germline CDR1 and CDR2 sequences are SGDLS and YYNGEE.